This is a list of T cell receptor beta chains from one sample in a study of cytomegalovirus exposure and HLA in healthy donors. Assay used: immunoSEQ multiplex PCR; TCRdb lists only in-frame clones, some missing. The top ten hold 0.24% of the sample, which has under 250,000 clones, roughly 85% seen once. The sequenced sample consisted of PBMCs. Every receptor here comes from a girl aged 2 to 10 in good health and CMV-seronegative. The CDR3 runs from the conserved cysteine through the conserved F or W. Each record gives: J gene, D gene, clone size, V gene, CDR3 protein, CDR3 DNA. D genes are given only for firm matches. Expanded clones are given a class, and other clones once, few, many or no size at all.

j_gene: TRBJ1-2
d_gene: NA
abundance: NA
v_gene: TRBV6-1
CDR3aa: CASGAYRALYGYTF
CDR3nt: TGTGCCAGCGGTGCCTACAGGGCGCTGTATGGCTACACCTTC

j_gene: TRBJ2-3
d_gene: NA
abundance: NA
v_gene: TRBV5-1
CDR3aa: CASSLAKGIGNTQYF
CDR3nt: TGCGCCAGCAGCTTGGCGAAGGGGATAGGGAATACGCAGTATTTT

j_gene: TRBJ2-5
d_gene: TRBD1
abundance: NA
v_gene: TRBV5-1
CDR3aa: CASSFQGQGVQETQYF
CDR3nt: TGCGCCAGCTCCTTTCAGGGACAGGGTGTCCAAGAGACCCAGTACTTC

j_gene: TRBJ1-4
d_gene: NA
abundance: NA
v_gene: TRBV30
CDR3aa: CAWTEDSTNEKLFF
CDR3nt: TGTGCCTGGACGGAAGACTCAACTAATGAAAAACTGTTTTTT

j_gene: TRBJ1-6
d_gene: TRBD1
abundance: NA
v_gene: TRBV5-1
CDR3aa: CASSLEFYRGAYNSPLHF
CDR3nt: TGCGCCAGCAGCTTGGAATTCTACAGGGGAGCCTATAATTCACCCCTCCACTTT

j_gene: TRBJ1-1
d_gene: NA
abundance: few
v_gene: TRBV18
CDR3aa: CASSPTAGNTEAFF
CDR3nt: TGTGCCAGCTCACCAACTGCGGGGAACACTGAAGCTTTCTTT

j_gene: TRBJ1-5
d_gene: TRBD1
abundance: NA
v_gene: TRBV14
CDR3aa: CASSQTTGGGNQPQHF
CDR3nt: TGTGCCAGCAGCCAGACAACAGGGGGCGGCAATCAGCCCCAGCATTTT

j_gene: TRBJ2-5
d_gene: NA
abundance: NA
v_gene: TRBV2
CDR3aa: CASSTSQETQYF
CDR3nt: TGTGCCAGCTCCACTAGTCAGGAGACCCAGTACTTC

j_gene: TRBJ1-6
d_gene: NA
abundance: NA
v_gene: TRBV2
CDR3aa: CASSKQGHSYNSPLHF
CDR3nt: TGTGCCAGCAGTAAACAGGGCCACTCCTATAATTCACCCCTCCACTTT

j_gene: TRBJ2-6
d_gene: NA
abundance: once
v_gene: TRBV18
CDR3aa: CASSPPAGSGANVLTF
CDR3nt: TGTGCCAGCTCACCCCCTGCAGGGTCTGGGGCCAACGTCCTGACTTTC

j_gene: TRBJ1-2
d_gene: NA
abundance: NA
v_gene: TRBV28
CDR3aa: CASSEAQNGYTF
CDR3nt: TGTGCCAGCAGTGAGGCCCAGAACGGCTACACCTTC

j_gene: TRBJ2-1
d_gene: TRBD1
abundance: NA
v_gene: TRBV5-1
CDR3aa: CASSWTGGEQFF
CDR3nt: TGCGCCAGCAGCTGGACAGGGGGTGAGCAGTTCTTC

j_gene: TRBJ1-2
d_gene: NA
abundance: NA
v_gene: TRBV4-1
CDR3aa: CASSQVKLGQGGYTF
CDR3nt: TGCGCCAGCAGCCAAGTAAAGTTGGGGCAGGGCGGCTACACCTTC

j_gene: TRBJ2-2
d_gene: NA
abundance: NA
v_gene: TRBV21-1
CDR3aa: CASSKAERDTGELFF
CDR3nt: TGTGCCAGCAGCAAAGCCGAGCGGGACACCGGGGAGCTGTTTTTT

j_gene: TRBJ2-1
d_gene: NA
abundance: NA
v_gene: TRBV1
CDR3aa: CTSSQDTRGDAFNEQFF
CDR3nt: TGCACCAGCAGCCAAGACACCAGGGGGGATGCATTCAATGAGCAGTTCTTC

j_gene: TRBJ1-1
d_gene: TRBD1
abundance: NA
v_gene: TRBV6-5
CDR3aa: CASSRDRLNTEAFF
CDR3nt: TGTGCCAGCAGTCGGGACAGATTGAACACTGAAGCTTTCTTT

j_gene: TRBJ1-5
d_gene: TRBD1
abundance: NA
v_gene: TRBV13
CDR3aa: CASSTGDQPQHF
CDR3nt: TGTGCCAGCAGCACAGGGGATCAGCCCCAGCATTTT

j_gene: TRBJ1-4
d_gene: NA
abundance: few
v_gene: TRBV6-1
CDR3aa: CASSLIPGEKLFF
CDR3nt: TGTGCCAGCAGTCTAATCCCCGGTGAAAAACTGTTTTTT

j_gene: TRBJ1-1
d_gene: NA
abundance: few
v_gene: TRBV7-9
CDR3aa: CASSLNVAAEAFF
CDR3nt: TGTGCCAGCAGCTTAAACGTGGCAGCGGAAGCTTTCTTT

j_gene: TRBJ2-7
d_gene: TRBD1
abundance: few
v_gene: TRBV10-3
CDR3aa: CAISPDRANEQYF
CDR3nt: TGTGCCATCAGCCCCGACAGGGCAAACGAGCAGTACTTC

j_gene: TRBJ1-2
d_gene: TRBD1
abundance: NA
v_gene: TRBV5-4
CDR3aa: CASSLAGGYGYTF
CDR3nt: TGTGCCAGCAGCTTGGCAGGGGGGTATGGCTACACCTTC

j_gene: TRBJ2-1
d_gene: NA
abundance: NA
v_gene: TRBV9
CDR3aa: CASSVGLNEQFF
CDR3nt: TGTGCCAGCAGCGTAGGTCTGAATGAGCAGTTCTTC

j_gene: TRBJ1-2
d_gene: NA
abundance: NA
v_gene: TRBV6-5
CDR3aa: CASRYRDGGYTF
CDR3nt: TGTGCCAGCCGCTACAGGGATGGTGGCTACACCTTC

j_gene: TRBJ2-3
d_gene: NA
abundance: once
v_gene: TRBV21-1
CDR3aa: CAYIDARGGLDTQYF
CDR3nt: TGTGCCTACATCGATGCGCGGGGAGGGTTAGATACGCAGTATTTT

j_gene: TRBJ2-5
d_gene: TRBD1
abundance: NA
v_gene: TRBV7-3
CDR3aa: CASSLFDRGPQETQYF
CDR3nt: TGTGCCAGCAGCTTATTTGACAGGGGGCCGCAAGAGACCCAGTACTTC

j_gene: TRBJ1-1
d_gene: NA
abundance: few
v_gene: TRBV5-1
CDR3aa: CASSQPLQGPNTEAFF
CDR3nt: TGCGCCAGCAGCCAACCGTTACAGGGCCCGAACACTGAAGCTTTCTTT

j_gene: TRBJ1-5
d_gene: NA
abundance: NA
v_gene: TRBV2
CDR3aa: CASSEASTDQPQHF
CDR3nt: TGTGCCAGCAGTGAAGCTTCGACAGATCAGCCCCAGCATTTT

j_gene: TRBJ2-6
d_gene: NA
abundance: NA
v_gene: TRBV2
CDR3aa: CASEDRPTGANVLTF
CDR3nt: TGTGCCAGCGAGGACAGACCGACTGGGGCCAACGTCCTGACTTTC

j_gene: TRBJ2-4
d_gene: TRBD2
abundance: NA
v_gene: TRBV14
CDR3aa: CASSPGLAGSKNIQYF
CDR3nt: TGTGCCAGCAGCCCCGGACTAGCGGGTTCCAAAAACATTCAGTACTTC

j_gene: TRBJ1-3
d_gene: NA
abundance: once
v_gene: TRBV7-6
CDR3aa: CASSLARGLSGNTIYF
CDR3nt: TGTGCCAGCAGTTTAGCAAGGGGACTCTCTGGAAACACCATATATTTT

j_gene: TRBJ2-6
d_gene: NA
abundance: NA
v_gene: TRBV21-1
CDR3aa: CASSPQGFGANVLTF
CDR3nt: TGTGCCAGCAGCCCGCAGGGGTTCGGGGCCAACGTCCTGACTTTC

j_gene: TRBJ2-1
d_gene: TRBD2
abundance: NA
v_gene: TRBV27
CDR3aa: CASSFVAGGPYEQFF
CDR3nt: TGTGCCAGCAGTTTCGTAGCGGGAGGGCCCTATGAGCAGTTCTTC

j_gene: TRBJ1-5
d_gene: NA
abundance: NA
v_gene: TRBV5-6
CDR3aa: CASSRGAKGNQPQHF
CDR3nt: TGTGCCAGCAGCCGGGGGGCTAAGGGTAATCAGCCCCAGCATTTT

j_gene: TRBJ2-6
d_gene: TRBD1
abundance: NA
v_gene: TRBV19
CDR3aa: CASSLGQGVRSGANVLTF
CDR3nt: TGTGCCAGTAGTCTCGGACAGGGGGTCAGATCTGGGGCCAACGTCCTGACTTTC

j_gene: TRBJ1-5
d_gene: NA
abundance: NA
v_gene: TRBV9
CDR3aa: CASSVEQINQPQHF
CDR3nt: TGTGCCAGCAGCGTTGAACAGATCAATCAGCCCCAGCATTTT

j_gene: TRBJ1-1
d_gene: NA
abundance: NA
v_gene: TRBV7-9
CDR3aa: CSSSLSGRGNTEAFF
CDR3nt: TGTTCCAGCAGCTTATCTGGACGGGGTAACACTGAAGCTTTCTTT

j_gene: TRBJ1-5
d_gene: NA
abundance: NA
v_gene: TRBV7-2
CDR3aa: CASSLLGAYSNQPQHF
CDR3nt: TGTGCCAGCAGCTTACTGGGAGCCTATAGCAATCAGCCCCAGCATTTT

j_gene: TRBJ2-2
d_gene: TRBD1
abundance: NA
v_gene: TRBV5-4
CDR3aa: CASSLGRGQDGELFF
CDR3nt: TGTGCCAGCAGCTTGGGCAGGGGGCAGGACGGGGAGCTGTTTTTT

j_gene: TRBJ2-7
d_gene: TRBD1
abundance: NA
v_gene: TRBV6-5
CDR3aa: CASSDRGPSYEQYF
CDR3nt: TGTGCCAGCAGTGACAGGGGGCCTTCCTACGAGCAGTACTTC

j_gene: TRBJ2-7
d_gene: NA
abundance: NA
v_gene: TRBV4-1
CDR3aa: CASSQVWTEYYEQYF
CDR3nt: TGCGCCAGCAGCCAAGTCTGGACAGAATACTACGAGCAGTACTTC

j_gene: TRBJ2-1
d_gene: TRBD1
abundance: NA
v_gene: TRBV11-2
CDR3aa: CASSLGTGQGAAEQFF
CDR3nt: TGTGCCAGCAGCTTAGGTACTGGACAGGGGGCTGCGGAGCAGTTCTTC

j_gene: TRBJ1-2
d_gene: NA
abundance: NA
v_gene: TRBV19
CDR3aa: CASSTPGYGYTF
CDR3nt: TGTGCCAGTAGTACCCCCGGGTACGGCTACACCTTC

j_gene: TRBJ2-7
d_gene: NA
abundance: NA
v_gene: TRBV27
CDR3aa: CASSFPGKSYEQYF
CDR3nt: TGTGCCAGCAGTTTCCCCGGGAAATCCTACGAGCAGTACTTC

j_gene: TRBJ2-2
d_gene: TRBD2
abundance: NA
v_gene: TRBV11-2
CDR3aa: CASSLAGGGNTGELLF
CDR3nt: TGTGCCAGCAGCTTAGCGGGAGGAGGAAACACCGGGGAGCTGCTTTTT

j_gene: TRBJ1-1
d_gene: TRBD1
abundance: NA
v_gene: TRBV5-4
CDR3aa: CASSLGGQGDTEAFF
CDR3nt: TGTGCCAGCAGCTTGGGGGGGCAGGGGGACACTGAAGCTTTCTTT

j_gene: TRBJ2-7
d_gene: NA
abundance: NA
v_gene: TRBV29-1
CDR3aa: CSVHSRYEQYF
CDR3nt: TGCAGCGTCCATAGCCGCTACGAGCAGTACTTC

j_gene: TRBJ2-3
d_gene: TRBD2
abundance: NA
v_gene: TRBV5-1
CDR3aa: CASTLASGPTDTQYF
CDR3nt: TGCGCCAGCACCCTCGCTAGCGGGCCAACTGATACGCAGTATTTT

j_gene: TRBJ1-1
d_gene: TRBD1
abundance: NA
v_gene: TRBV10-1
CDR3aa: CASSQGADTEAFF
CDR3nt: TGCGCCAGCAGCCAGGGGGCTGACACTGAAGCTTTCTTT

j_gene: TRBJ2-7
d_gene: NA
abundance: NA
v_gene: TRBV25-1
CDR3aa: CASSPTRDTYEQYF
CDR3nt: TGTGCCAGCAGTCCAACCCGGGACACCTACGAGCAGTACTTC

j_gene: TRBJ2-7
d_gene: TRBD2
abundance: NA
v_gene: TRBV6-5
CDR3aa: CASSSRLAGGYEQYF
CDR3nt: TGTGCCAGCAGCTCTCGACTAGCGGGAGGCTACGAGCAGTACTTC

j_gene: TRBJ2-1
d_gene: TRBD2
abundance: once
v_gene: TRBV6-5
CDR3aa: CASSYSGRGETMEQFF
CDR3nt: TGTGCCAGCAGTTACTCGGGACGGGGGGAAACAATGGAGCAGTTCTTC

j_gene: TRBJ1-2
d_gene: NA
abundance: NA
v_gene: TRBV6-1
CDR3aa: CASILRGCGYTF
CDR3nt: TGTGCCAGCATCCTCAGGGGTTGTGGCTACACCTTC

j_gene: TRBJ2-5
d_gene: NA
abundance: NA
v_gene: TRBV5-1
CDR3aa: CASSRSPGLQETQYF
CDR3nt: TGCGCCAGCAGCCGCTCCCCGGGGTTACAAGAGACCCAGTACTTC

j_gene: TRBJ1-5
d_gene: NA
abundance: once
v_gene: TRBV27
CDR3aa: CASSFLGGNQPQHF
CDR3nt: TGTGCCAGCAGTTTCCTGGGAGGCAATCAGCCCCAGCATTTT

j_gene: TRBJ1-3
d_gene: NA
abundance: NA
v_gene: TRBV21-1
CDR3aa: CASSKEGWGEIVGNTIYF
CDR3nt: TGTGCCAGCAGCAAAGAAGGGTGGGGAGAAATTGTTGGAAACACCATATATTTT

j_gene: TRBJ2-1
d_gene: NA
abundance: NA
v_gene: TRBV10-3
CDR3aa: CAISGNGGYNEQFF
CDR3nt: TGTGCCATCAGTGGAAACGGGGGATACAATGAGCAGTTCTTC

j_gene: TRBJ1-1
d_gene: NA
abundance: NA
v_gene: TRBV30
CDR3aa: CAWSRSFSMNTEAFF
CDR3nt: TGTGCCTGGAGTAGGTCTTTTAGCATGAACACTGAAGCTTTCTTT

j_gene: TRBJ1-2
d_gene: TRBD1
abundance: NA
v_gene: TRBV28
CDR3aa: CASSPQTGGINYGYTF
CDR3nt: TGTGCCAGCAGTCCACAGACAGGGGGCATCAACTATGGCTACACCTTC